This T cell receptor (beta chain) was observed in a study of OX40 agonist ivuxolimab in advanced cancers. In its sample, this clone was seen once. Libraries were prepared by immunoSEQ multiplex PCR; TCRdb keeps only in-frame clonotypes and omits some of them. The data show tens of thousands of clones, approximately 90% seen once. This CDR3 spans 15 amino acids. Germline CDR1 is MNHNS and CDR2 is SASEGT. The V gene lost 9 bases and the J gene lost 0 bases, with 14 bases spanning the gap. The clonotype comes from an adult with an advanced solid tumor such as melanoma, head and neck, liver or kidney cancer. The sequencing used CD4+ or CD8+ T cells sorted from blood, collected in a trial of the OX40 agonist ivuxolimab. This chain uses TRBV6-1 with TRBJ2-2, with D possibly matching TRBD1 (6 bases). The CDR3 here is CASFRDTSNTGELFF. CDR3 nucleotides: TGTGCCAGTTTTCGGGACACTTCGAACACCGGGGAGCTGTTTTTT.